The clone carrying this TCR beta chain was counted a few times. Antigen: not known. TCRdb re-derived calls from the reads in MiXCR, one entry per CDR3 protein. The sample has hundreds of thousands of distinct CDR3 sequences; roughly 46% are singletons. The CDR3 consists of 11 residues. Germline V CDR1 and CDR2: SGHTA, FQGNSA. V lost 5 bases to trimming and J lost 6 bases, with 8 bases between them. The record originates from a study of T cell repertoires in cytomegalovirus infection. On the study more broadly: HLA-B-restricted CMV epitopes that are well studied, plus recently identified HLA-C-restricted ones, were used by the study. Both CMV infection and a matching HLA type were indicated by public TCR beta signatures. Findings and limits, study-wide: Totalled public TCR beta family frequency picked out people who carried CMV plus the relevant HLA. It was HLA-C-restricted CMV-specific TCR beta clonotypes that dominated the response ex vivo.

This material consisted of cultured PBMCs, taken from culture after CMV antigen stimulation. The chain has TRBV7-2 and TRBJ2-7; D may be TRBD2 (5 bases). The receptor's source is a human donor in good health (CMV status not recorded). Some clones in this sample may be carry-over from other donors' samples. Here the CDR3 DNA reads TGTGCCAGCAGCGTCCGGGGCGAGCAGTACTTC. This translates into CASSVRGEQYF.